This TCR beta chain is from a study of cytomegalovirus exposure and HLA in healthy donors. Study results and limitations: Confirmation was obtained in vitro that a few CMV-associated chains are specific for CMV antigens. The authors assumed roughly uniform sequencing depth across donors for presence/absence analyses.

Primers: 60 Vbeta forward and 13 Jbeta reverse. Produced via immunoSEQ multiplex PCR; TCRdb's table is partial and in-frame only. This sample has about 90,000 clones, with around 80% found just once. The CDR3 has 13 amino acids. V gave up 7 bases and J gave up 4 bases, with 13 bases separating them. The germline V gene encodes CDR1 ENHRY and CDR2 SYGVKD. In regard to this clone: The antigen remains unidentified.

Sequencing was carried out using PBMCs. The receptor's source is a man aged 25 to 45 in good health and CMV-seronegative. This rearrangement joins TRBV10-3 to TRBJ1-2, with a weak D call TRBD1 (5 bases). Here the CDR3 reads CAITQTEAYGYTF. In DNA form, the CDR3 reads TGTGCCATCACCCAGACAGAAGCCTATGGCTACACCTTC.